The entry below gives a single T cell receptor beta chain sequence along with its context. Its target is unknown. This sample was included in a study of immune characteristics of hereditary and idiopathic chronic pancreatitis. Total pancreatectomy with islet autotransplantation was the source of the chronic pancreatitis pancreas tissue. The repertoire was sequenced with immunoSEQ multiplex PCR; TCRdb's copy has only in-frame clones and lacks some. Among about 1,600 clones listed, 80% were seen once. With V trimmed by 5 bases and J by 2 bases, 9 bases remained unmatched. CDR3 length: 16 residues. Germline values: CDR1 LNHDA, CDR2 SQIVND (reference sequence). General observations from the study: Controls had less diverse, more clonal TCRbeta repertoires than both pancreatitis groups. No patients had chronic pancreatitis due to alcohol use.

The chain uses TRBV19 and TRBJ2-5; 9 bases map to TRBD1. The TCR comes from a human donor with chronic pancreatitis. Material: pancreas tissue with hereditary chronic pancreatitis. CDR3 DNA: TGTGCCAGTAGTCCGGGGACAGGGCAGCTTCAAGAGACCCAGTACTTC. It encodes CASSPGTGQLQETQYF.